Shown below are 12 T cell receptor beta chains from a single sample sequenced in a study of spatial heterogeneity in lung cancer. From the 5' RACE reads, TCRdb called clonotypes with MiXCR, one entry per CDR3 protein. The table records tens of thousands of distinct CDR3 sequences, less than 15% of them present only once. As to time point: sample taken at primary tumor resection. Unsorted samples of tumor, nontumor lung or frozen PBMC had their whole RNA sequenced. The sample consisted of PBMCs, taken at surgery. These TCRs come from a male donor with early-stage non-small cell lung cancer.

This clonotype was recorded at least ten times. This chain links TRBV11-2 with TRBJ2-1; perhaps D is TRBD1 or TRBD2 (6 bases each). Germline assignment: CDR1 SGHAT and CDR2 FQNNGV. The CDR3 contains 15 residues. Between the trimmed V and J ends, which lost 4 bases and 6 bases, there was a span of 16 bases. DNA of the CDR3: TGTGCCAGCAGCTATCACGAGGGGGGCCTCAATGAGCAGTTCTTC. This encodes CASSYHEGGLNEQFF.

The chain combines TRBV5-1 with TRBJ1-4; a possible D gene is TRBD1 (5 bases). The V and J ends lost 0 bases and 5 bases respectively, with 5 bases between them. Germline V gene data show CDR1 as SGHRS and CDR2 as YFSETQ. The CDR3 spans 13 residues. The CDR3 bases are TGCGCCAGCAGCTTGGCAGGGAATGAAAAACTGTTTTTT. This translates into CASSLAGNEKLFF.

This clonotype was counted only a few times. The chain is built from TRBV20-1 and TRBJ1-1; 9 positions agree with TRBD1. CDR1 is DFQATT and CDR2 is SNEGSKA in the germline V gene (reference sequence). The CDR3 length is 15 residues. V trimming: 2 bases; J trimming: 0 bases; junction bases outside the gene matches: 4. CDR3 in DNA: TGCAGTGCTAGACGGACAGGGGTCATGAACACTGAAGCTTTCTTT. Its protein product is CSARRTGVMNTEAFF.

This clonotype was found a few times. The V and J genes are TRBV15 and TRBJ2-5, with D perhaps matching TRBD2 (5 bases). This CDR3 region has 14 residues. The V gene's germline CDR1 is LNHNV and CDR2 YYDKDF (reference sequence). V lost 0 bases and J 5 bases, leaving 10 bases between the germline ends. The CDR3, as DNA: TGTGCCACCAGCAGAGATCGAGGGAGCGAGACCCAGTACTTC. Translating it yields CATSRDRGSETQYF.

CDR3 protein: CASSGTATGGSYEQYF. In DNA, the CDR3 is TGCGCCAGCAGTGGGACAGCCACCGGCGGCTCCTACGAGCAGTACTTC. The chain is built from TRBV10-1 and TRBJ2-7; perhaps TRBD1 as D (6 bases). The ends were cut back, 4 bases at V and 0 bases at J, with 16 bases in the middle. This CDR3 has 16 residues. Per germline, CDR1 WNHNN and CDR2 SYGVQD (reference sequence).

This clonotype showed up just a few times. The chain is built from TRBV5-6 and TRBJ1-2; no definite D call. The CDR3 sequence is 14 residues long. Trimming pared 4 bases from V and 3 bases from J, leaving 13 bases between. Germline-derived CDR1 and CDR2 are SGHDT and YYEEEE. The CDR3 sequence: CASSPGPLDYGYTF. The CDR3 DNA sequence: TGTGCCAGCAGCCCTGGACCTTTGGACTATGGCTACACCTTC.

The chain has TRBV10-3 and TRBJ2-7, with D uncertain. Germline CDR1 reads ENHRY; CDR2 reads SYGVKD. CDR3 length: 12 amino acids. Trimming removed 3 bases from V and 3 bases from J, with 6 bases in between. This CDR3 reads CAISDRDYEQYF. In DNA form, the CDR3 reads TGTGCCATCAGTGACAGAGACTACGAGCAGTACTTC.

This rearrangement joins TRBV6-2 or TRBV6-3 to TRBJ1-6, with a possible D match to TRBD1 (6 bases). The V gene lost 7 bases and the J gene lost 9 bases, with 13 bases spanning the gap. In germline, CDR1 is MNHEY, CDR2 SVGEGT. The CDR3 covers 13 residues. The CDR3 coding sequence is TGTGCCAGCACCCCGGCAGGGGTTTCACCCCTCCACTTT. This gives the protein CASTPAGVSPLHF.

Only a few counts were recorded for this clonotype. The chain links TRBV5-5 to TRBJ2-5; 13 nucleotides align to TRBD2. With 4 bases clipped from V and 5 bases from J, the junction kept 11 bases outside the gene matches. CDR1 and CDR2 from the germline V gene are SGHKS and YYEKEE (reference sequence). This CDR3 is 17 amino acids long. The CDR3 nucleotides are TGTGCCAGCAGCGCAGGGACTAGCGGGAAACTGGGGGAGACCCAGTACTTC. This translates into CASSAGTSGKLGETQYF. The complete variable domain, with remaining parts taken from reference TRBV5-5 and TRBJ2-5, reads DAGVTQSPTHLIKTRGQQVTLRCSPISGHKSVSWYQQVLGQGPQFIFQYYEKEERGRGNFPDRFSARQFPNYSSELNVNALLLGDSALYLCASSAGTSGKLGETQYFGPGTRLLVL.

The chain employs TRBV20-1 and TRBJ1-6, with 11 bases matching TRBD1. The V and J ends lost 5 bases and 8 bases, in that order; junction bases with no gene match: 8. CDR1 is DFQATT, CDR2 SNEGSKA, per germline (reference sequence). The CDR3 runs 15 residues. The CDR3 DNA follows: TGCAGTGCTGTGTCACCGGGACAGGGGGATTCACCCCTCCACTTT. It codes for CSAVSPGQGDSPLHF.

This sequence joins TRBV12-3 or TRBV12-4 and TRBJ2-1; D may be TRBD1 (5 bases). Trimming removed 1 base from V and 6 bases from J, with 10 bases in between. This CDR3 region has 14 residues. The CDR3 spells CASSLVSGPNEQFF. CDR3 in DNA: TGTGCCAGCAGTTTAGTTTCAGGGCCCAATGAGCAGTTCTTC.

V usage is TRBV7-2 and J usage is TRBJ1-1; 8 bases align to TRBD1. V gave up 1 base and J gave up 0 bases; unmatched junction bases: 4. The germline gives CDR1 SGHTA, CDR2 FQGNSA. The CDR3 length is 16 residues. CDR3 sequence: CASSLVQGALNTEAFF. The CDR3 DNA reads TGTGCCAGCAGCTTAGTTCAGGGGGCCTTGAACACTGAAGCTTTCTTT.